Below are 24 T cell receptor beta chains sequenced from a single sample in a study of T cell repertoires in cytomegalovirus infection. One entry per CDR3 protein results from TCRdb running MiXCR on the reads. The sample records around 740,000 distinct CDR3 sequences, 35% being singletons. Sequences were obtained from PBMCs. Receptor source: a human donor in good health (CMV status not recorded). Some clones in this sample may be carry-over from other donors' samples.

J is TRBJ2-4 and V is TRBV2; TRBD2 is a possible D gene (6 bases). V was cut by 1 base and J by 8 bases, with 6 bases left in between. Germline CDR1 reads SNHLY; CDR2 reads FYNNEI. The CDR3 runs 12 residues. CDR3 residues: CASSEGGDIQYF. The DNA for the CDR3 is TGTGCCAGCAGTGAAGGGGGGGACATTCAGTACTTC.

This clonotype was seen a handful of times. The chain recombines TRBV7-2 with TRBJ2-2; perhaps D is TRBD1 or TRBD2 (5 bases each). Germline CDR1 is SGHTA and CDR2 is FQGNSA. V was clipped by 3 bases and J by 3 bases, with 11 bases between them. This CDR3 region has 15 residues. The CDR3 bases are TGTGCCAGCAGCTTGGTTCAGGGAGACACCGGGGAGCTGTTTTTT. This codes for CASSLVQGDTGELFF. Based on the CDR3 plus reference TRBV7-2 and TRBJ2-2, the full variable domain is GAGVSQSPSNKVTEKGKDVELRCDPISGHTALYWYRQSLGQGLEFLIYFQGNSAPDKSGLPSDRFSAERTGGSVSTLTIQRTQQEDSAVYLCASSLVQGDTGELFFGEGSRLTVL.

The DNA for the CDR3 is TGTGCCAGCAGTTACGAGGGCTTGGGTTACAATGAGCAGTTCTTC. It is translated as CASSYEGLGYNEQFF. The rearrangement uses TRBV6-2 or TRBV6-3 and TRBJ2-1, with a tentative D call TRBD2 (5 bases). Germline CDR1 MNHEY, CDR2 SVGEGT. V dropped 2 bases and J dropped 4 bases, with 12 bases sitting between them. The CDR3 totals 15 residues.

This chain uses TRBV20-1 with TRBJ2-4, with D possibly being TRBD1 (5 bases). The CDR3 is 11 amino acids. In germline, CDR1 is DFQATT, CDR2 SNEGSKA (reference sequence). Trimming took off 2 bases at V and 10 bases at J, with 9 bases between the two ends. The CDR3 region is CSARISGIQYF. Written as DNA, the CDR3 is TGCAGTGCTAGAATCTCAGGGATTCAGTACTTC.

This chain uses TRBV5-6 with TRBJ1-1; the match to TRBD1 covers 12 bases. CDR3 length equals 15 residues. V lost 4 bases to trimming and J lost 5 bases; unmatched junction nucleotides: 6. Germline CDR1 reads SGHDT; CDR2 reads YYEEEE. CDR3 sequence: CASSHGTGGWTEAFF. DNA of the CDR3: TGTGCCAGCAGCCACGGGACAGGGGGCTGGACTGAAGCTTTCTTT. The full variable domain, with the rest looked up from reference TRBV5-6 and TRBJ1-1, is DAGVTQSPTHLIKTRGQQVTLRCSPKSGHDTVSWYQQALGQGPQFIFQYYEEEERQRGNFPDRFSGHQFPNYSSELNVNALLLGDSALYLCASSHGTGGWTEAFFGQGTRLTVV.

This clonotype was seen a handful of times. CDR3 residues: CASSFPDEQFF. The CDR3 coding sequence is TGTGCCAGCAGCTTTCCTGATGAGCAGTTCTTC. The chain recombines TRBV7-9 with TRBJ2-1; D gene unclear. The germline V gene has CDR1 SEHNR and CDR2 FQNEAQ (reference sequence). The CDR3 totals 11 residues. V gave up 3 bases and J gave up 8 bases, with 5 bases separating them. Full variable domain (rest looked up from reference TRBV7-9 and TRBJ2-1): DTGVSQNPRHKITKRGQNVTFRCDPISEHNRLYWYRQTLGQGPEFLTYFQNEAQLEKSRLLSDRFSAERPKGSFSTLEIQRTEQGDSAMYLCASSFPDEQFFGPGTRLTVL.

This clonotype was picked up many times. The V gene is TRBV12-3 or TRBV12-4, the J gene TRBJ2-1, with D perhaps TRBD1 or TRBD2 (7 bases each). CDR3 length equals 17 residues. Trimming shortened V by 7 bases and J by 7 bases, and 26 bases separated the two germline ends. The CDR3 is CASNPQGGGPRRNEQFF. For the CDR3, the DNA is TGTGCCAGCAATCCTCAGGGGGGGGGCCCGCGGCGAAATGAGCAGTTCTTC.

In its sample, this clonotype was seen a few times. The V gene is TRBV2, the J gene TRBJ2-7, with unresolved D. Trimming removed 6 bases at V and 4 bases at J, with 4 bases between. The CDR3 has 10 amino acids. Germline assignment: CDR1 SNHLY and CDR2 FYNNEI. The CDR3 DNA follows: TGTGCCAGCAGCAAGTACGAGCAGTACTTC. This encodes CASSKYEQYF.

V is TRBV7-9 and J is TRBJ1-4; D is unclear. The germline V gene encodes CDR1 SEHNR and CDR2 FQNEAQ (reference sequence). The CDR3 contains 17 residues. V dropped 0 bases and J dropped 3 bases, with 14 bases sitting between them. This CDR3 is CASSLAGQVRSNEKLFF. DNA for the CDR3: TGTGCCAGCAGCTTAGCCGGGCAGGTGCGATCTAATGAAAAACTGTTTTTT. Filled out from reference TRBV7-9 and TRBJ1-4, the complete variable domain reads DTGVSQNPRHKITKRGQNVTFRCDPISEHNRLYWYRQTLGQGPEFLTYFQNEAQLEKSRLLSDRFSAERPKGSFSTLEIQRTEQGDSAMYLCASSLAGQVRSNEKLFFGSGTQLSVL.

The rearrangement uses TRBV7-2 and TRBJ2-4; weak D call: TRBD2 (5 bases). The V end was cut by 3 bases, the J end by 4 bases, with 13 bases between. CDR1 is SGHTA and CDR2 is FQGNSA in the germline V gene. The CDR3 runs to 15 residues. DNA of the CDR3: TGTGCCAGCAGCTTTCAAAGCGGAATTAAAAACATTCAGTACTTC. It specifies CASSFQSGIKNIQYF.

This clonotype was seen at least ten times. V and J are TRBV7-2 and TRBJ2-7, with D possibly matching TRBD1 (5 bases). V lost 4 bases and J 4 bases, leaving 17 bases between the germline ends. Germline loops: CDR1 SGHTA, CDR2 FQGNSA. This CDR3 contains 15 residues. The CDR3 sequence: CASSSVGQAYYEQYF. In DNA, the CDR3 is TGTGCCAGCAGCTCCGTGGGGCAGGCATATTACGAGCAGTACTTC.

V is TRBV7-6 and J is TRBJ2-1, with 9 bases matching TRBD2. There are 14 residues in the CDR3. V lost 2 bases, J lost 8 bases, and 4 bases stayed unmatched. Germline-derived CDR1 and CDR2 are SGHVS and FNYEAQ. The CDR3 spells CASSLRGGGYEQFF. The CDR3 coding sequence is TGTGCCAGCAGCTTACGCGGGGGGGGCTATGAGCAGTTCTTC.

The V gene is TRBV12-3 or TRBV12-4, the J gene TRBJ2-6; possibly TRBD1 for D (6 bases). The length of the CDR3 is 16 residues. Deletions cut 5 bases from V and 0 bases from J, with 11 bases between. The DNA for the CDR3 is TGTGCCAGCAGTAAGACAGGCCTCTCTGGGGCCAACGTCCTGACTTTC. Translation: CASSKTGLSGANVLTF.

As to this clonotype: One base away lies a much larger clone, so this may be a sequencing read error. CDR3 bases: TGCGCCAGCAGCCGCAAACCGGGACAGGGTTACTCTGGGGCCAACTTCCTGACTTTC. It specifies CASSRKPGQGYSGANFLTF. The gene calls are TRBV4-1 and TRBJ2-6; 9 nucleotides agree with TRBD1. This CDR3 is 19 amino acids long. Germline V CDR1 and CDR2: MGHRA, YSYEKL.

In the case of this clonotype: Relative to the germline gene, one junction end is altered; a read error may explain this. The chain combines TRBV29-1 with TRBJ2-5; D may correspond to TRBD1 or TRBD2 (5 bases each). The CDR3 runs to 16 residues. Germline CDR1 SQVTM, CDR2 ANQGSEA. CDR3 loop: CSVETAPGAPQGTQYF. The CDR3 nucleotides read TGCAGCGTTGAAACCGCTCCCGGGGCCCCTCAAGGGACCCAGTACTTC.

Concerning this clonotype itself: A much bigger clone sits one base away, suggesting this may be a read error. The CDR3 ends on some other residue instead of the conserved phenylalanine or tryptophan, so this is likely a read error. The chain uses TRBV27 and TRBJ2-3; D possibly matches TRBD1 or TRBD2 (5 bases each). Germline V gene data show CDR1 as MNHEY and CDR2 as SMNVEV (reference sequence). The CDR3 has 14 amino acids. V was trimmed by 3 bases and J by 0 bases, leaving 7 bases between them. The CDR3 loop reads CASSFRDSTDTQYL. The DNA of the CDR3 is TGTGCCAGCAGTTTCCGGGACAGCACAGATACGCAGTATTTG.

J is TRBJ2-2 and V is TRBV2; TRBD2 is a possible D gene (6 bases). Between the trimmed V and J ends, which lost 7 bases and 1 base, there was a span of 13 bases. The CDR3 extends over 15 amino acids. The germline CDR1 and CDR2 sequences are SNHLY and FYNNEI. The CDR3 region is CASNLRDWNTGELFF. CDR3 DNA: TGTGCCAGCAATCTCCGGGACTGGAACACCGGGGAGCTGTTTTTT.

This clonotype was seen at least ten times. V and J are TRBV6-1 and TRBJ2-4; the D gene could be TRBD1 or TRBD2 (5 bases each). From germline, CDR1 is MNHNS and CDR2 SASEGT. The ends were cut back, 1 base at V and 4 bases at J, with 8 bases in the middle. This CDR3 is built from 14 residues. CDR3 in DNA: TGTGCCAGCAGTGAAGGGGGACCGAAAAACATTCAGTACTTC. Translating it yields CASSEGGPKNIQYF.

V usage is TRBV5-5 and J usage is TRBJ2-3; 7 bases are a match to TRBD2. J was trimmed by 4 bases and V by 4 bases; bases with no gene match: 12. Looked up from germline, CDR1 is SGHKS and CDR2 is YYEKEE (reference sequence). This CDR3 contains 16 residues. CDR3 in DNA: TGTGCCAGCAGCCGACCCGGACTAGTTAAACCAGATACGCAGTATTTT. This encodes CASSRPGLVKPDTQYF. The full variable domain, with the rest looked up from reference TRBV5-5 and TRBJ2-3, is DAGVTQSPTHLIKTRGQQVTLRCSPISGHKSVSWYQQVLGQGPQFIFQYYEKEERGRGNFPDRFSARQFPNYSSELNVNALLLGDSALYLCASSRPGLVKPDTQYFGPGTRLTVL.

This chain links TRBV5-4 with TRBJ1-1; perhaps TRBD1 as D (5 bases). V lost 7 bases, J lost 8 bases, and 15 bases lay in between. The V gene's germline CDR1 is SGHNT and CDR2 YYREEE (reference sequence). The CDR3 has 12 residues. DNA for the CDR3: TGTGCCAGCGGGGCAGGGCAGACGGAAGCTTTCTTT. This sequence encodes CASGAGQTEAFF.

This clonotype has only a few counts. The chain employs TRBV19 and TRBJ1-5; D is undetermined. This CDR3 is 13 amino acids long. The germline V gene encodes CDR1 LNHDA and CDR2 SQIVND (reference sequence). V was trimmed by 1 base and J by 0 bases, leaving 1 base between them. Here the CDR3 reads CASSIASNQPQHF. The CDR3 bases are TGTGCCAGTAGTATAGCTAGCAATCAGCCCCAGCATTTT.

V and J are TRBV7-9 and TRBJ2-1; no clear D gene. Germline V gene data show CDR1 as SEHNR and CDR2 as FQNEAQ (reference sequence). This CDR3 has 16 residues. Trimming shortened V by 5 bases and J by 3 bases, and 17 bases separated the two germline ends. The CDR3 DNA reads as TGTGCCAGCAGCCCCCAAGCTACCACCCACTACAATGAGCAGTTCTTC. It specifies CASSPQATTHYNEQFF.

This clonotype was detected a few times. The chain has TRBV29-1 and TRBJ1-1; no clear D. Germline V gene sequence: CDR1 SQVTM, CDR2 ANQGSEA. The CDR3 has 13 residues. The ends were cut back, 6 bases at V and 6 bases at J, with 17 bases in the middle. The CDR3 coding sequence is TGCAGCGTAAGGGCCGGAGGAAAGGCTGAAGCTTTCTTT. This sequence encodes CSVRAGGKAEAFF.

In this sample, this clonotype turned up a few times. The V call is TRBV7-9, the J call TRBJ2-1; 9 bases are shared with TRBD1. V shed 5 bases, J shed 12 bases, and the junction held 5 bases outside the gene matches. Per germline, CDR1 SEHNR and CDR2 FQNEAQ (reference sequence). CDR3 length: 12 amino acids. This CDR3 reads CASSLGQGTQFF. In DNA, the CDR3 is TGTGCCAGCAGCCTAGGACAGGGGACGCAGTTCTTC.